Sequencing of this T cell receptor (beta chain) was carried out in a study of shared clonotypes between healthy human individuals. About the study: The donors, two women and a few men, were aged 18 to 49. For every donor, three CD4 naive, three CD4 memory, two CD8 naive and one CD8 memory plates were used. Broader study findings: Sampling was confined to blood; repertoires within tissues likely differ. It was observed that approximately 5% of naive CD4 clonotypes were shared across four donors.

As concerns this clone: As yet, its antigen is unknown.

Profiling relied on immunoSEQ multiplex PCR, and the TCRdb table lists in-frame clones only, not all of them. The sample has millions of clones; 95% are singletons. The receptor was derived from a man younger than 35 in good health. Sequencing was done on a sample of naive CD4+ T cells sorted from blood. Noted subset: CD45RA+ positively selected.

For the CDR3, the DNA is TGTGCCAGCAGCTTGGAAAGCGGGAGGGCCGGGAACAATGAGCAGTTCTTC. This encodes CASSLESGRAGNNEQFF. The rearrangement joins TRBV5-4 to TRBJ2-1; TRBD2 matches at 10 bases. The CDR3 loop spans 17 amino acids. J gave up 5 bases and V 0 bases, and 8 bases lay outside the gene matches. CDR1 SGHNT and CDR2 YYREEE come from the germline V gene (reference sequence).